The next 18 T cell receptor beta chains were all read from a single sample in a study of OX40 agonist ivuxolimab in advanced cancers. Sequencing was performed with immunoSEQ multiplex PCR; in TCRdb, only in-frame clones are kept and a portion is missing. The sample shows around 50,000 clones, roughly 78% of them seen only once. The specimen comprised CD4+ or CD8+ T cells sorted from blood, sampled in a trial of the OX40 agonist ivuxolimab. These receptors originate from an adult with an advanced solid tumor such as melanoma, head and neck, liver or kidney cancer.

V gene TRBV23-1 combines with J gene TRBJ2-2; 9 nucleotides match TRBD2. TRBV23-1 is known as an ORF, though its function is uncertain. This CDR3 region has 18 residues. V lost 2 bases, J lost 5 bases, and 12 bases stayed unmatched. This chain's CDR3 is CASSQRVAGEKPTGELFF. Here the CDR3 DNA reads TGCGCCAGCAGTCAACGGGTAGCGGGAGAGAAACCAACCGGGGAGCTGTTTTTT.

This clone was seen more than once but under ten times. CDR3 sequence reads: CSVEARWDTEAFF. The DNA of the CDR3 is TGCAGCGTTGAGGCCCGGTGGGACACTGAAGCTTTCTTT. The chain employs TRBV29-1 and TRBJ1-1; D gene ambiguous. Germline V gene lookup returns CDR1 SQVTM and CDR2 ANQGSEA. V was pared by 3 bases and J by 3 bases, with 11 bases between. This CDR3 is built from 13 residues.

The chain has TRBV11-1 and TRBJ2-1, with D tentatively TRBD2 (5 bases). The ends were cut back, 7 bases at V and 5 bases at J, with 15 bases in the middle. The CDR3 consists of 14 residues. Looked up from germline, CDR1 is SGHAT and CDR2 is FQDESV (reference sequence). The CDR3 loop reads CASTGSGSDNEQFF. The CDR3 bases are TGTGCCAGCACGGGATCGGGGAGCGACAATGAGCAGTTCTTC.

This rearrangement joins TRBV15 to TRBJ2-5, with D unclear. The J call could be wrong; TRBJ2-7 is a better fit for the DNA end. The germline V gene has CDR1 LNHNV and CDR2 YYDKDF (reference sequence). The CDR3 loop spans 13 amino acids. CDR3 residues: CATSRDFRYEQYF. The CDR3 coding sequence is TGTGCCACCAGCAGAGATTTCCGGTACGAGCAGTACTTC.

The CDR3 loop is CASSLARRGELFF. CDR3 coding DNA: TGTGCCAGCAGCTTGGCCAGGCGGGGGGAGCTGTTTTTT. The gene calls are TRBV5-6 and TRBJ2-2; D remains unclear. The CDR3 covers 13 residues. V was clipped by 0 bases and J by 8 bases, with 8 bases between them. The germline V gene has CDR1 SGHDT and CDR2 YYEEEE. Together with reference TRBV5-6 and TRBJ2-2, the CDR3 gives the full variable domain: DAGVTQSPTHLIKTRGQQVTLRCSPKSGHDTVSWYQQALGQGPQFIFQYYEEEERQRGNFPDRFSGHQFPNYSSELNVNALLLGDSALYLCASSLARRGELFFGEGSRLTVL.

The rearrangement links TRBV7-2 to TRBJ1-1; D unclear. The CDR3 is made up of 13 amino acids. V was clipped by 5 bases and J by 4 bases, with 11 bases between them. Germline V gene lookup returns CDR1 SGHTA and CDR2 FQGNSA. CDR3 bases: TGTGCCAGCAGCCCTAGGGCGGTCACTGAAGCTTTCTTT. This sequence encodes CASSPRAVTEAFF.

The CDR3 loop reads CASSPRGGRLHF. The CDR3 bases are TGTGCCAGTAGTCCCCGCGGGGGGCGGCTCCACTTT. The genes are TRBV19 and TRBJ1-6; the D gene is possibly TRBD1 (6 bases). CDR3 length: 12 amino acids. Germline assignment: CDR1 LNHDA and CDR2 SQIVND (reference sequence). Trimming took 5 bases from V and 16 from J, leaving 15 bases between them.

CDR3 DNA sequence: TGTGCCAGCACCAAGACAGGGGTCTCCTACGAGCAGTACTTC. Protein sequence: CASTKTGVSYEQYF. The genes are TRBV6-5 and TRBJ2-5; 8 positions match TRBD1. TRBJ2-7 explains the end of the DNA better; the J call may be wrong. The germline CDR1 and CDR2 sequences are MNHEY and SVGAGI. CDR3 length: 14 residues.

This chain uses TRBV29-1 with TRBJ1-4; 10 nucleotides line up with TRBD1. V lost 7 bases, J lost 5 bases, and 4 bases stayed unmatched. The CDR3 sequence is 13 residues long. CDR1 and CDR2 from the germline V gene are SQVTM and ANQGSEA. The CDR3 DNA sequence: TGCAGCGCGGCGGGACAGGGGAATGAAAAACTGTTTTTT. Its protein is CSAAGQGNEKLFF.

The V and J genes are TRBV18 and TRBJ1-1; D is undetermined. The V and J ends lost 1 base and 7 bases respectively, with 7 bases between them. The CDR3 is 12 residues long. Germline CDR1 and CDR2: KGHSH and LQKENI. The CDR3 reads CASSPLPDEAFF. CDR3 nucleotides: TGTGCCAGCTCACCACTGCCCGATGAAGCTTTCTTT.

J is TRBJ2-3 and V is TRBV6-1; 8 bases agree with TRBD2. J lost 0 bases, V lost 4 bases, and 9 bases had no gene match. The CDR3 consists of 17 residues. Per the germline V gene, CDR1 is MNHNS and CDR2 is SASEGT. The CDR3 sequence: CASSAMLAGASTDTQYF. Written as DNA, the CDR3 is TGTGCCAGCAGTGCCATGCTAGCGGGCGCTAGCACAGATACGCAGTATTTT.

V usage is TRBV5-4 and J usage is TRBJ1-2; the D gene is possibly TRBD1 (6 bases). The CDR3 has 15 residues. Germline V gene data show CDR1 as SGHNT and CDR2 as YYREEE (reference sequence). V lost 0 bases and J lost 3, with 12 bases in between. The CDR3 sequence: CASSLEARGDYGYTF. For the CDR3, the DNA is TGTGCCAGCAGCTTGGAGGCGAGGGGGGACTATGGCTACACCTTC.

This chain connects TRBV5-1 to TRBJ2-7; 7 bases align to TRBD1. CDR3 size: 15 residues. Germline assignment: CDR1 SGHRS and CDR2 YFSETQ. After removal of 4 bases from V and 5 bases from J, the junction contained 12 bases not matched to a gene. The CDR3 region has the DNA TGCGCCAGCAGCCTCTGGGACAGCGACTGGGACGAGCAGTACTTC. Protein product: CASSLWDSDWDEQYF.

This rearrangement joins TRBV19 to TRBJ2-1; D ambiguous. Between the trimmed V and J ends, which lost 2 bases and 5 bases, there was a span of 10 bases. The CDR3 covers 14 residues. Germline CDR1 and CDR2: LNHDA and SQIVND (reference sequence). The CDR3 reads CASSIRAPNNEQFF. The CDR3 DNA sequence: TGTGCCAGTAGTATACGGGCACCAAACAATGAGCAGTTCTTC.

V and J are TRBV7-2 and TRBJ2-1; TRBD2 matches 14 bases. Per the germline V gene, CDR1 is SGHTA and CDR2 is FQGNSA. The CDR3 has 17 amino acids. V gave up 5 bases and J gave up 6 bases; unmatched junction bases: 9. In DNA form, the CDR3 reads TGTGCCAGCAGCCCCCGAGGGGGACTAGCGGGGGTCAATGAGCAGTTCTTC. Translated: CASSPRGGLAGVNEQFF.

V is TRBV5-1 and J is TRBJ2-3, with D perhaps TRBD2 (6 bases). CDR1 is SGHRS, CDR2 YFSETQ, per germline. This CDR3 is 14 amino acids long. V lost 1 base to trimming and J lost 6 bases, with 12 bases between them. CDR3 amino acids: CASSLNSGLDTQYF. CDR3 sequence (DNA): TGCGCCAGCAGCTTGAACAGCGGGCTGGATACGCAGTATTTT.

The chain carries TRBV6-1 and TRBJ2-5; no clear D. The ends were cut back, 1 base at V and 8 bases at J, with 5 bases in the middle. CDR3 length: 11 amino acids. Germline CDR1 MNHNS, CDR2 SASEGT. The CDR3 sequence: CASSEVLTQYF. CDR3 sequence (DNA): TGTGCCAGCAGTGAAGTGTTAACCCAGTACTTC.

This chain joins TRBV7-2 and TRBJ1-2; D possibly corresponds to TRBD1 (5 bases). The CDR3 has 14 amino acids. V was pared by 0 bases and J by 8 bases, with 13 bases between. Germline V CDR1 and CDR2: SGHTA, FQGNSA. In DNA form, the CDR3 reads TGTGCCAGCAGCTTAGCGCAGCTCAGGGTCGGCTACACCTTC. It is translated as CASSLAQLRVGYTF.